This TCR beta chain was sequenced in a study of CD8+ T cells in alopecia areata. Study information: At a dose of 5 to 10 mg twice daily, oral tofacitinib was given to treated patients.

Once RNA had been extracted, it was reverse transcribed into cDNA to act as the sequencing template. Produced via immunoSEQ multiplex PCR; TCRdb's table is partial and in-frame only. The sample records nearly 110,000 clones, about four fifths being singletons. CDR1 and CDR2 from the germline V gene are SQVTM and ANQGSEA. The trim removed 6 bases at V and 4 bases at J, leaving 17 bases unmatched. The length of the CDR3 is 16 residues. As regards this clone: Its target is not known.

Study-level results: Among patients, TCR sharing was less clear than in mice, a difference possibly due in part to HLA diversity in the patient population.

Treatment here: oral pan-JAK inhibitor, 5-10 mg twice daily. Both peripheral blood and punch biopsies of lesional scalp skin were obtained from patients who had alopecia areata. Sequencing used CD8+ T cells sorted from blood, obtained at week 24, from a patient treated with tofacitinib. The receptor comes from a human donor with alopecia areata. The chain employs TRBV29-1 and TRBJ1-2; TRBD1 agrees at 7 bases. CDR3 in DNA: TGCAGCGTCCCGACGAGGGGACAGAACAGCCCCTATGGCTACACCTTC. Residues: CSVPTRGQNSPYGYTF.